The clone carrying this T cell receptor beta chain was counted once. The data belong to a study of cytomegalovirus exposure and HLA in healthy donors. The CDR3 contains 16 residues. The ends lost 1 base at V and 4 bases at J; junction bases unmatched: 9. CDR1 and CDR2 from the germline V gene are SNHLY and FYNNEI. Sequenced by immunoSEQ multiplex PCR; TCRdb stores in-frame clones only, minus some. The table includes roughly 150,000 clones, 85% detected once. The genes are TRBV2 and TRBJ2-7, with TRBD2 matching 8 bases. Sequenced input: PBMCs. This TCR derives from a man aged 25 to 40 in good health and CMV-seropositive. CDR3 DNA: TGTGCCAGCAGTGAAGACGAAGCGGGGGAGATGTACGAGCAGTACTTC. Translation: CASSEDEAGEMYEQYF.